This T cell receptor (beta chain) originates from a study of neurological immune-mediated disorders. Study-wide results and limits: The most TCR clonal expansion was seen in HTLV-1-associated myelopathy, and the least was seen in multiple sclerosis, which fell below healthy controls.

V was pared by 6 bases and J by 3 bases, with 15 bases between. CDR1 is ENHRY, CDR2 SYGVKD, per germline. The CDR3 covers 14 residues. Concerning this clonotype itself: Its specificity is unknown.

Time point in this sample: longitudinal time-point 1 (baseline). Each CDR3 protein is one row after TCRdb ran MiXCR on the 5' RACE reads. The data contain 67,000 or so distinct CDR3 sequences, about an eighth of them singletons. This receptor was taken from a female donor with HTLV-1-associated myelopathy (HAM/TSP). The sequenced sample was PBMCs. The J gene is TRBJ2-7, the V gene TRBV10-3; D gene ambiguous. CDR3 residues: CAISYRLPNYEQYF. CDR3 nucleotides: TGTGCCATCAGCTACCGGTTACCGAACTACGAGCAGTACTTC.